This TCR beta chain was captured in a study of T cell changes during pregnancy in multiple sclerosis. The CDR3 totals 11 residues. Unmatched junction bases numbered 5, after V lost 8 bases and J lost 10 bases. CDR1 and CDR2 from the germline V gene are MNHNS and SASEGT. Using immunoSEQ multiplex PCR, the repertoire was profiled, and TCRdb retains in-frame clones only, with some absent. The sample records 25,000 to 35,000 clones, roughly 90% being singletons. V is TRBV6-1 and J is TRBJ2-1; 7 bases fit TRBD2. Sequenced material: CD4+ T cells from peripheral blood mononuclear cells, taken in the second trimester of pregnancy. The clonotype was recovered from a female donor in good health, enrolled as a control in a pregnancy study. The DNA of the CDR3 is TGTGCCAGCCGACTAGCAGGCGAGCAGTTCTTC. Translation: CASRLAGEQFF.